One and the same sample provided the 30 T cell receptor beta chains below, sequenced in a study of beta chain features in type 1 diabetes. TCRB transcripts that were expressed got sequenced, as all of the isolated RNA had been reverse transcribed. TCRdb's copy holds only in-frame clones and misses some; the assay was immunoSEQ multiplex PCR. The sample has 350,000 to 450,000 clones; over 11% are singletons. The sample consisted of naive CD4+ T cells from blood. These receptor sequences come from a man aged 30 to 45 in good health.

This clone was observed a few times. The chain carries TRBV6-1 and TRBJ2-1, with a weak D call TRBD2 (6 bases). V gave up 3 bases and J gave up 9 bases, with 12 bases separating them. There are 13 residues in the CDR3. Germline CDR1 reads MNHNS; CDR2 reads SASEGT. The CDR3 here is CASSDPGRPEQFF. The CDR3 DNA follows: TGTGCCAGCAGTGACCCAGGGAGGCCTGAGCAGTTCTTC.

The chain joins TRBV2 to TRBJ2-2; D tentatively reads TRBD1 or TRBD2 (6 bases each). V was trimmed by 5 bases and J by 3 bases, leaving 19 bases between them. The length of the CDR3 is 17 residues. Germline assignment: CDR1 SNHLY and CDR2 FYNNEI. The CDR3 DNA reads TGTGCCAGCAGTAACACAGGGAGGCTTACGGACACCGGGGAGCTGTTTTTT. Its protein is CASSNTGRLTDTGELFF.

The V gene is TRBV7-9, the J gene TRBJ2-3; D gene unclear. V was trimmed by 5 bases and J by 4 bases, leaving 22 bases between them. Germline V gene data show CDR1 as SEHNR and CDR2 as FQNEAQ (reference sequence). The CDR3 length is 17 residues. The DNA for the CDR3 is TGTGCCAGCAGCATCCTCCCCTCGGGCGTGATGGCAGATACGCAGTATTTT. Protein product: CASSILPSGVMADTQYF.

This clone has a handful of counts. The chain joins TRBV30 to TRBJ1-2; 7 positions match TRBD1. Germline V gives CDR1 GTSNPN, CDR2 SVGIG (reference sequence). CDR3 length: 13 residues. The J segment lost 5 bases and the V segment lost 1 base, leaving 4 bases of the junction unmatched. CDR3 nucleotides: TGTGCCTGGAGTGGACAGGGAGGGTATGGCTACACCTTC. Its protein product is CAWSGQGGYGYTF. Together with reference TRBV30 and TRBJ1-2, the CDR3 gives the full variable domain: SQTIHQWPATLVQPVGSPLSLECTVEGTSNPNLYWYRQAAGRGLQLLFYSVGIGQISSEVPQNLSASRPQDRQFILSSKKLLLSDSGFYLCAWSGQGGYGYTFGSGTRLTVV.

This clone was recorded a few times. The chain uses TRBV4-3 and TRBJ2-1; D not resolved. V lost 0 bases, J lost 7 bases, and 16 bases lay in between. Germline V CDR1 and CDR2: LGHNA, YSLEER. CDR3 length: 16 residues. CDR3 loop: CASSQDPRGPNNEQFF. The DNA for the CDR3 is TGCGCCAGCAGCCAAGACCCCCGTGGACCCAATAATGAGCAGTTCTTC.

This chain uses TRBV11-2 with TRBJ2-2; no clear D gene. The V gene's germline CDR1 is SGHAT and CDR2 FQNNGV. V was clipped by 5 bases and J by 3 bases, with 13 bases between them. This CDR3 contains 15 residues. CDR3 in amino acids: CASSPYGLDTGELFF. The CDR3 DNA is TGTGCCAGCAGCCCCTACGGGTTGGACACCGGGGAGCTGTTTTTT.

J is TRBJ2-1 and V is TRBV30, with TRBD2 matching 8 bases. The CDR3 runs to 18 residues. V lost 0 bases and J lost 5; bases outside the gene matches: 15. Looked up from germline, CDR1 is GTSNPN and CDR2 is SVGIG (reference sequence). The chain's CDR3 is CAWSVSGAILFPDNEQFF. In nucleotides, the CDR3 is TGTGCCTGGAGTGTTAGCGGGGCCATCCTTTTCCCAGACAATGAGCAGTTCTTC. Based on the CDR3 plus reference TRBV30 and TRBJ2-1, the full variable domain is SQTIHQWPATLVQPVGSPLSLECTVEGTSNPNLYWYRQAAGRGLQLLFYSVGIGQISSEVPQNLSASRPQDRQFILSSKKLLLSDSGFYLCAWSVSGAILFPDNEQFFGPGTRLTVL.

In this sample, this clone turned up a few times. The rearrangement uses TRBV7-2 and TRBJ2-3; D is undetermined. V dropped 3 bases and J dropped 0 bases, with 7 bases sitting between them. Germline CDR1 reads SGHTA; CDR2 reads FQGNSA. The CDR3 contains 14 residues. The CDR3 DNA follows: TGTGCCAGCAGCTTGTCTCAGAGCACAGATACGCAGTATTTT. Amino acids: CASSLSQSTDTQYF.

This chain joins TRBV19 and TRBJ2-1; 12 nucleotides match TRBD2. Looked up from germline, CDR1 is LNHDA and CDR2 is SQIVND (reference sequence). The length of the CDR3 is 16 residues. Trimming removed 5 bases from V and 9 bases from J; junction bases left unmatched: 11. DNA for the CDR3: TGTGCCAGTAGTGCCGCGACTAGCGGGAGAGGAAGTGAGCAGTTCTTC. Its protein is CASSAATSGRGSEQFF. Drawing the rest from reference TRBV19 and TRBJ2-1, the complete variable domain is DGGITQSPKYLFRKEGQNVTLSCEQNLNHDAMYWYRQDPGQGLRLIYYSQIVNDFQKGDIAEGYSVSREKKESFPLTVTSAQKNPTAFYLCASSAATSGRGSEQFFGPGTRLTVL.

For this clone: Since no conserved phenylalanine or tryptophan closes the CDR3, a read error is the likely cause. The limits of the CDR3 on the DNA are not certain, so only TCRdb's listed CDR3 is given. V is TRBV4-1 and J is TRBJ2-4; TRBD1 is the table's D call, not checked against the DNA. Per the germline V gene, CDR1 is MGHRA and CDR2 is YSYEKL. The CDR3 totals 10 residues, both ends included. The CDR3 loop is CASSHQSRTG.

The CDR3 bases are TGTGCCAGCAGCTTAGGTCAGGCCGTTAACTATGGCTACACCTTC. It yields the protein CASSLGQAVNYGYTF. The chain joins TRBV7-2 to TRBJ1-2; D not certain. Germline V gene sequence: CDR1 SGHTA, CDR2 FQGNSA. Trimming removed 1 base at V and 1 base at J, with 10 bases between. The CDR3 extends over 15 amino acids.

This clone was seen a handful of times. The chain employs TRBV7-9 and TRBJ1-2, with D unresolved. The length of the CDR3 is 13 residues. With 5 bases removed from V and 4 bases from J, the gap between germline ends came to 11 bases. Per the germline V gene, CDR1 is SEHNR and CDR2 is FQNEAQ (reference sequence). In DNA, the CDR3 is TGTGCCAGCAGCCCCGTGCCCATCTATGGCTACACCTTC. It encodes CASSPVPIYGYTF.

V and J are TRBV7-9 and TRBJ2-7, with 9 bases identical to TRBD1. The V gene end was trimmed by 3 bases and the J gene end by 3 bases; junction bases not matched to a gene: 0. The CDR3 contains 13 residues. Germline V gene data show CDR1 as SEHNR and CDR2 as FQNEAQ (reference sequence). CDR3 DNA sequence: TGTGCCAGCAGCTTGGACAGGGGCTACGAGCAGTACGTC. Its protein product is CASSLDRGYEQYV.

This clone was counted only a few times. The rearrangement uses TRBV5-1 and TRBJ2-7; the D gene is possibly TRBD1 (6 bases). Trimming pared 4 bases from V and 7 bases from J, leaving 18 bases between. CDR1 is SGHRS and CDR2 is YFSETQ in the germline V gene. The length of the CDR3 is 14 residues. The CDR3 protein is CASSPGRGPREQYV. CDR3 coding DNA: TGCGCCAGCAGCCCCGGCAGGGGTCCTCGGGAGCAGTACGTC.

This chain links TRBV6-5 with TRBJ1-5, with D tentatively TRBD1 (5 bases). The germline V gene encodes CDR1 MNHEY and CDR2 SVGAGI. Trimming pared 2 bases from V and 7 bases from J, leaving 15 bases between. This CDR3 comprises 15 residues. CDR3 nucleotides: TGTGCCAGCAGTTACGGGGCGGGGTATGGGCAGCCCCAGCATTTT. Encoded protein: CASSYGAGYGQPQHF.

The chain combines TRBV29-1 with TRBJ1-1; D is perhaps TRBD1 (6 bases). Germline lookup yields CDR1 SQVTM and CDR2 ANQGSEA. This CDR3 comprises 15 residues. V lost 0 bases, J lost 1 base, and 12 bases lay in between. CDR3 protein: CSVEDRGHKNTEAFF. CDR3 coding DNA: TGCAGCGTTGAAGATCGGGGACATAAGAACACTGAAGCTTTCTTT.

The chain combines TRBV4-2 with TRBJ2-1; D is possibly TRBD1 or TRBD2 (5 bases each). The germline V gene encodes CDR1 LGHNA and CDR2 YNFKEQ. This CDR3 is built from 17 residues. Trimming stripped 5 bases from V and 11 bases from J, with 28 bases between. The CDR3 coding sequence is TGTGCCAGCAGCTGGCGCCGAGACAGAGCATCTAGCAGCAAGCAGTTCTTC. It is translated as CASSWRRDRASSSKQFF.

This clone was picked up a small number of times. V usage is TRBV18 and J usage is TRBJ1-6; no firm D call. Trimming took 2 bases from V and 12 from J, leaving 11 bases between them. The CDR3 spans 13 residues. The V gene's germline CDR1 is KGHSH and CDR2 LQKENI. CDR3 sequence (DNA): TGTGCCAGCTCACCAGACATAGGGATACCCCTCCACTTT. It encodes CASSPDIGIPLHF.

This clone was seen more than once but under ten times. The rearrangement links TRBV7-9 to TRBJ2-1; no definite D call. V was trimmed by 3 bases and J by 10 bases, leaving 13 bases between them. CDR3 length equals 13 residues. From germline, CDR1 is SEHNR and CDR2 FQNEAQ (reference sequence). The CDR3 DNA reads as TGTGCCAGCAGCTTCCCCCAAACTCAAGAGCAGTTCTTC. Its protein is CASSFPQTQEQFF.

This clone was counted a few times. The chain links TRBV29-1 to TRBJ2-7; D uncertain. Germline CDR1 reads SQVTM; CDR2 reads ANQGSEA. The CDR3 consists of 15 residues. Between the trimmed V and J ends, which lost 0 bases and 2 bases, there was a span of 14 bases. In nucleotides, the CDR3 is TGCAGCGTTGAAGATCCCATGGGCGGCGCCTACGAGCAGTACTTC. Its translation: CSVEDPMGGAYEQYF.

This clone came up a few times. The chain has TRBV29-1 and TRBJ2-3; weak D call: TRBD2 (5 bases). The CDR3 runs 13 residues. CDR1 is SQVTM, CDR2 ANQGSEA, per germline. V was pared by 2 bases and J by 2 bases, with 8 bases between. CDR3 nucleotides: TGCAGCGTTGAACTGGGAGTCACAGATACGCAGTATTTT. Its protein product is CSVELGVTDTQYF.

This clone was observed at least ten times. The CDR3 reads CATHSGIVTDTQYF. In nucleotides, the CDR3 is TGTGCTACACATAGCGGGATTGTCACAGATACGCAGTATTTT. The chain joins TRBV7-2 to TRBJ2-3; 8 bases fit TRBD2. This CDR3 comprises 14 residues. The germline V gene encodes CDR1 SGHTA and CDR2 FQGNSA.

The chain is built from TRBV6-1 and TRBJ2-2; no reliable D call. Germline CDR1 reads MNHNS; CDR2 reads SASEGT. The CDR3 has 15 amino acids. V was shortened by 1 base and J by 0 bases, with 6 bases between the two germline ends. Written as DNA, the CDR3 is TGTGCCAGCAGTGAAGGACACACGAACACCGGGGAGCTGTTTTTT. Its translation: CASSEGHTNTGELFF.

This clone occurred once. The CDR3, as DNA: TGTGCCAGCAGTTTTGGTACAGGACAGGGTCGAGCACCCCTCCACTTT. It translates to CASSFGTGQGRAPLHF. This chain connects TRBV7-9 to TRBJ1-6; 8 positions agree with TRBD1. There are 16 residues in the CDR3. Unmatched junction bases numbered 15, after V lost 6 bases and J lost 11 bases. The germline CDR1 and CDR2 sequences are SEHNR and FQNEAQ (reference sequence).

This clone was observed a handful of times. The J gene is TRBJ1-2, the V gene TRBV4-1, with 8 bases lining up with TRBD1. CDR1 and CDR2 from the germline V gene are MGHRA and YSYEKL. This CDR3 region has 17 residues. Trimming took 5 bases from V and 1 from J; bases not matched to a gene: 12. The CDR3 here is CASSITGGATDNYGYTF. CDR3 DNA sequence: TGCGCCAGCAGCATAACAGGGGGAGCTACAGATAACTATGGCTACACCTTC.

The chain carries TRBV7-9 and TRBJ1-1, with D perhaps TRBD1 (6 bases). The ends were cut back, 0 bases at V and 1 base at J, with 6 bases in the middle. The CDR3 is made up of 14 amino acids. Germline CDR1 reads SEHNR; CDR2 reads FQNEAQ (reference sequence). CDR3: CASSLAQGNTEAFF. CDR3 coding DNA: TGTGCCAGCAGCTTAGCACAGGGGAACACTGAAGCTTTCTTT.

This clone has more than one count but fewer than ten. V is TRBV7-2 and J is TRBJ2-5; D might be TRBD1 (6 bases). Deletions cut 4 bases from V and 1 base from J, with 13 bases between. Germline CDR1 reads SGHTA; CDR2 reads FQGNSA. This CDR3 region has 15 residues. The CDR3 is CASSYTGRGQETQYF. CDR3 coding DNA: TGTGCCAGCAGCTACACCGGCAGGGGCCAAGAGACCCAGTACTTC.

The CDR3 bases are TGCGCCAGCAGCTTTACCGGGACTAGCGCCTACAATGAGCAGTTCTTC. Translated, it gives CASSFTGTSAYNEQFF. This rearrangement joins TRBV5-1 to TRBJ2-1, with TRBD2 matching 10 bases. V dropped 2 bases and J dropped 2; count of bases not matched to a gene: 4. CDR1 and CDR2 from the germline V gene are SGHRS and YFSETQ. This CDR3 region has 16 residues.

In this sample, this clone turned up a few times. V usage is TRBV29-1 and J usage is TRBJ2-7; 9 positions agree with TRBD1. Trimming cost V 4 bases and J 4 bases; bases outside gene matches: 5. The germline CDR1 and CDR2 sequences are SQVTM and ANQGSEA. This CDR3 contains 13 residues. CDR3 sequence (DNA): TGCAGCGTTGGCGCGACAGGGGGGTACGAGCAGTACTTC. Translated: CSVGATGGYEQYF.

Only a few counts were recorded for this clone. The genes are TRBV19 and TRBJ2-1; no clear D. Trimming stripped 8 bases from V and 5 bases from J, with 7 bases between. CDR1 LNHDA and CDR2 SQIVND come from the germline V gene (reference sequence). The CDR3 is 11 amino acids. CDR3 sequence (DNA): TGTGCCAGTCACTTCAACAATGAGCAGTTCTTC. Residues: CASHFNNEQFF.